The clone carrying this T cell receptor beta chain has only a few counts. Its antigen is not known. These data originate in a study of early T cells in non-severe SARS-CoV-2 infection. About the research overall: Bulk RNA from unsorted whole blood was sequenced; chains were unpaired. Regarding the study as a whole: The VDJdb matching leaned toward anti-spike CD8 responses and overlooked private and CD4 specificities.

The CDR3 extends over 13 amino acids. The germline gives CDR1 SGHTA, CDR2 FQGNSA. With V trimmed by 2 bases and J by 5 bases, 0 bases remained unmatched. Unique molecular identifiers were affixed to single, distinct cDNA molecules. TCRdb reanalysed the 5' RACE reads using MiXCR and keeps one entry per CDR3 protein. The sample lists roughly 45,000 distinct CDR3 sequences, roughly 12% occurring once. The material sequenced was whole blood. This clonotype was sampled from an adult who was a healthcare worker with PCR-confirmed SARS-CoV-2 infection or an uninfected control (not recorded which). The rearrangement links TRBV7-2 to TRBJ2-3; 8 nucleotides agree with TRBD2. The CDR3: CASSLLAGDTQYF. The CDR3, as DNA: TGTGCCAGCAGCTTACTAGCGGGAGATACGCAGTATTTT. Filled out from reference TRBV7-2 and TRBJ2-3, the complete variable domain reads GAGVSQSPSNKVTEKGKDVELRCDPISGHTALYWYRQSLGQGLEFLIYFQGNSAPDKSGLPSDRFSAERTGGSVSTLTIQRTQQEDSAVYLCASSLLAGDTQYFGPGTRLTVL.